Below, 28 T cell receptor beta chains from the same sample are listed, as sequenced in a study of T cell responses to AZD1222 COVID-19 vaccine. Sequencing used immunoSEQ multiplex PCR; TCRdb keeps in-frame clones, though not all of them. The sample consists of around 60,000 clones, approximately 85% of them appearing once. The specimen comprised peripheral blood, sampled 28 days after the second AZD1222 dose. The receptor set was obtained from an adult who received the AZD1222 COVID-19 vaccine.

The chain recombines TRBV30 with TRBJ2-7; D uncertain. The CDR3 loop spans 11 amino acids. The V end was cut by 5 bases, the J end by 4 bases, with 9 bases between. Germline CDR1 and CDR2: GTSNPN and SVGIG (reference sequence). The CDR3 loop is CAWGVGYEQYF. In DNA form, the CDR3 reads TGTGCCTGGGGGGTTGGATACGAGCAGTACTTC.

This chain links TRBV5-4 with TRBJ1-4, with a tentative D call TRBD1 (5 bases). Trimming left V 4 bases short and J 5 bases short, with 18 bases between. CDR3 length: 16 amino acids. Germline V gene sequence: CDR1 SGHNT, CDR2 YYREEE (reference sequence). CDR3 in DNA: TGTGCCAGCAGCCGCGGCGGGGGGAGTCAAAATGAAAAACTGTTTTTT. Amino acid sequence: CASSRGGGSQNEKLFF. Full variable domain (rest looked up from reference TRBV5-4 and TRBJ1-4): ETGVTQSPTHLIKTRGQQVTLRCSSQSGHNTVSWYQQALGQGPQFIFQYYREEENGRGNFPPRFSGLQFPNYSSELNVNALELDDSALYLCASSRGGGSQNEKLFFGSGTQLSVL.

The chain recombines TRBV19 with TRBJ1-5; no clear D gene. The CDR3 runs 15 residues. Germline values: CDR1 LNHDA, CDR2 SQIVND (reference sequence). Trimming pared 3 bases from V and 4 bases from J, leaving 13 bases between. CDR3 amino acids: CASSIVGMGNQPQHF. CDR3 DNA: TGTGCCAGTAGTATCGTGGGAATGGGGAATCAGCCCCAGCATTTT.

This clone appeared a single time. The gene calls are TRBV18 and TRBJ1-1; D is undetermined. Germline V gives CDR1 KGHSH, CDR2 LQKENI. This CDR3 comprises 14 residues. V was pared by 3 bases and J by 1 base, with 9 bases between. The CDR3 DNA reads as TGTGCCAGCTCACCTTACGGAGGGAACACTGAAGCTTTCTTT. It is translated as CASSPYGGNTEAFF.

CDR3 in DNA: TGTGCCAGCAGCTTAGCTAGCGCCCGAGATACGCAGTATTTT. It codes for CASSLASARDTQYF. The chain combines TRBV7-2 with TRBJ2-3, with D possibly TRBD2 on 5 matching bases. V shed 0 bases and J shed 5 bases, with 9 bases lying between them. This CDR3 comprises 14 residues. The germline gives CDR1 SGHTA, CDR2 FQGNSA.

The table lists this clone with a few counts. The chain carries TRBV7-7 and TRBJ2-2; D assignment may be TRBD1 or TRBD2 (6 bases each). V gave up 5 bases and J gave up 4 bases, with 20 bases separating them. The CDR3 runs 17 residues. Germline values: CDR1 SSHAT, CDR2 FNYEAQ (reference sequence). The CDR3 spells CASSPSTPQGLTGELFF. The CDR3 DNA follows: TGTGCCAGCAGCCCTTCGACCCCACAGGGACTCACCGGGGAGCTGTTTTTT.

The chain couples TRBV6-5 to TRBJ2-2; perhaps TRBD2 as D (5 bases). Germline CDR1 and CDR2: MNHEY and SVGAGI. Trimming left V 6 bases short and J 8 bases short, with 16 bases between. The CDR3 totals 14 residues. In DNA, the CDR3 is TGTGCCAGCAGGGACGGACTCATTGTGGGGGAGCTGTTTTTT. Its translation: CASRDGLIVGELFF.

The chain recombines TRBV28 with TRBJ1-2; D may be TRBD1 (6 bases). This CDR3 spans 14 amino acids. Per germline, CDR1 MDHEN and CDR2 SYDVKM. Trimming stripped 6 bases from V and 4 bases from J, with 15 bases between. CDR3 sequence (DNA): TGTGCCAGCAGCTCCCCGGGACAAACCTATGGCTACACCTTC. Its protein product is CASSSPGQTYGYTF.

V is TRBV28 and J is TRBJ1-5; a possible D gene is TRBD1 (6 bases). CDR1 is MDHEN, CDR2 SYDVKM, per germline. V lost 3 bases to trimming and J lost 4 bases, with 10 bases between them. CDR3 length equals 14 residues. CDR3 protein: CASSLGRGNQPQHF. Written as DNA, the CDR3 is TGTGCCAGCAGTTTGGGAAGGGGGAATCAGCCCCAGCATTTT.

The CDR3: CASSVLQNTEAFF. CDR3 coding DNA: TGTGCCAGCAGCGTACTGCAGAACACTGAAGCTTTCTTT. This chain uses TRBV9 with TRBJ1-1, with no clear D. Trimming cost V 1 base and J 1 base, with 5 bases left between them. The length of the CDR3 is 13 residues. In germline, CDR1 is SGDLS, CDR2 YYNGEE.

A few counts support this clone. This rearrangement joins TRBV5-4 to TRBJ2-3; D perhaps matches TRBD1 (6 bases). The CDR3 loop spans 16 amino acids. The ends were cut back, 4 bases at V and 1 base at J, with 16 bases in the middle. Germline loops: CDR1 SGHNT, CDR2 YYREEE (reference sequence). CDR3 region: CASSPGPRQGTDTQYF. The DNA for the CDR3 is TGTGCCAGCAGCCCCGGGCCCAGACAGGGCACAGATACGCAGTATTTT.

This chain uses TRBV3-1 (or the pseudogene TRBV3-2) with TRBJ2-7; the D is unclear. The CDR3 totals 13 residues. Germline V gives CDR1 LGHDT, CDR2 YNNKEL (reference sequence). V was cut by 1 base and J by 5 bases, with 9 bases left in between. The CDR3 DNA sequence: TGTGCCAGCAGCCAAGGAGAAATGAACGAGCAGTACTTC. It translates to CASSQGEMNEQYF.

The chain links TRBV3-1 (or the pseudogene TRBV3-2) to TRBJ2-5; D unclear. V was cut by 2 bases and J by 0 bases, with 1 base left in between. This CDR3 has 12 amino acids. CDR1 is LGHDT and CDR2 is YNNKEL in the germline V gene (reference sequence). The CDR3 DNA reads as TGTGCCAGCAGCCAATACCAAGAGACCCAGTACTTC. It encodes CASSQYQETQYF.

This clone was detected a few times. The chain employs TRBV6-1 and TRBJ1-1, with D unresolved. CDR1 MNHNS and CDR2 SASEGT come from the germline V gene. This CDR3 spans 12 amino acids. Between the trimmed V and J ends, which lost 3 bases and 11 bases, there was a span of 13 bases. The CDR3 sequence: CASSDEAGAAFF. DNA of the CDR3: TGTGCCAGCAGTGATGAGGCAGGCGCCGCTTTCTTT.

The rearrangement joins TRBV7-2 to TRBJ2-7; the match to TRBD2 covers 7 bases. Germline V lookup: CDR1 SGHTA, CDR2 FQGNSA. V was pared by 4 bases and J by 3 bases, with 9 bases of the junction left unmatched. This CDR3 region has 15 residues. The CDR3 loop reads CASSSTPTSVYEQYF. The CDR3 nucleotides read TGTGCCAGCAGCTCCACCCCTACTAGCGTCTACGAGCAGTACTTC.

The chain has TRBV9 and TRBJ2-5; TRBD2 might be the D (5 bases). From germline, CDR1 is SGDLS and CDR2 YYNGEE. The CDR3 runs to 15 residues. V was shortened by 6 bases and J by 5 bases, with 20 bases between the two germline ends. CDR3: CASTMGESYPETQYF. The CDR3 DNA reads TGTGCCAGCACCATGGGAGAGTCTTATCCGGAGACCCAGTACTTC.

This chain joins TRBV2 and TRBJ2-4; the match to TRBD1 covers 10 bases. With V trimmed by 6 bases and J by 7 bases, 6 bases remained unmatched. The CDR3 loop spans 14 amino acids. Germline V gene data show CDR1 as SNHLY and CDR2 as FYNNEI. The CDR3 protein is CASRSDRGQNIQYF. The CDR3 coding sequence is TGTGCCAGCAGAAGTGACAGGGGGCAGAACATTCAGTACTTC.

The rearrangement joins TRBV6-5 to TRBJ2-3; 7 positions match TRBD1. V lost 6 bases, J lost 8 bases, and 14 bases stayed unmatched. CDR3 length: 15 amino acids. Germline V gene data show CDR1 as MNHEY and CDR2 as SVGAGI. DNA for the CDR3: TGTGCCAGCAGCGTTCACGGACAGGACGGTGGTACGCAGTATTTT. Protein sequence: CASSVHGQDGGTQYF.

The rearrangement links TRBV4-3 to TRBJ1-3; no definite D call. Germline CDR1 and CDR2: LGHNA and YSLEER. The CDR3 is 16 amino acids. Between the trimmed V and J ends, which lost 0 bases and 0 bases, there was a span of 9 bases. As DNA, the CDR3 is TGCGCCAGCAGCCAAGATTTAACAGTCTCTGGAAACACCATATATTTT. Residues: CASSQDLTVSGNTIYF.

The V gene is TRBV19, the J gene TRBJ2-1; D remains unclear. Trimming pared 2 bases from V and 0 bases from J, leaving 5 bases between. Germline CDR1 reads LNHDA; CDR2 reads SQIVND (reference sequence). The CDR3 extends over 14 amino acids. CDR3 sequence (DNA): TGTGCCAGTAGTATATCGAGCTCCTACAATGAGCAGTTCTTC. The encoded protein is CASSISSSYNEQFF.

This chain joins TRBV2 and TRBJ1-4, with 7 nucleotides matching TRBD1. The CDR3 runs to 15 residues. V shed 6 bases and J 0 bases; nucleotides not matched to a gene: 4. Germline V gene lookup returns CDR1 SNHLY and CDR2 FYNNEI. The DNA for the CDR3 is TGTGCCAGCAGACCTACAGGGGCAACTAATGAAAAACTGTTTTTT. This gives the protein CASRPTGATNEKLFF.

This clone appeared a single time. The chain recombines TRBV6-5 with TRBJ1-1; the match to TRBD1 covers 8 bases. V lost 6 bases, J lost 6 bases, and 12 bases stayed unmatched. Germline V lookup: CDR1 MNHEY, CDR2 SVGAGI. This CDR3 has 15 amino acids. Here the CDR3 reads CASRDRAPKTAEAFF. The CDR3 DNA follows: TGTGCCAGCAGGGACAGGGCGCCGAAAACAGCTGAAGCTTTCTTT.

V gene TRBV28 combines with J gene TRBJ1-5, with D perhaps matching TRBD1 (6 bases). The CDR3 totals 14 residues. The germline V and J ends were trimmed by 6 bases and 6 bases, with 15 bases remaining between them. The germline gives CDR1 MDHEN, CDR2 SYDVKM. The DNA for the CDR3 is TGTGCCAGCAGGCTACAGGGATTCGGTCAGCCCCAGCATTTT. Protein product: CASRLQGFGQPQHF.

The rearrangement uses TRBV29-1 and TRBJ1-2, with D possibly TRBD1 on 5 matching bases. The CDR3 extends over 18 amino acids. V was cut by 6 bases and J by 0 bases, with 26 bases left in between. CDR1 and CDR2 from the germline V gene are SQVTM and ANQGSEA. The CDR3 sequence is CSVRGVYSQPQTNYGYTF. CDR3 sequence (DNA): TGCAGCGTGAGGGGCGTCTACAGCCAACCTCAGACTAACTATGGCTACACCTTC.

The J gene is TRBJ2-3, the V gene TRBV5-5; possible D gene TRBD1, 5 bases. The germline gives CDR1 SGHKS, CDR2 YYEKEE (reference sequence). This CDR3 has 14 amino acids. V was cut by 1 base and J by 7 bases, with 13 bases left in between. The CDR3 nucleotides read TGTGCCAGCAGCTTGAAAGGGGAAAGGCATACGCAGTATTTT. Protein product: CASSLKGERHTQYF.

This chain uses TRBV28 with TRBJ2-3, with D perhaps assigned TRBD1 or TRBD2 (5 bases each). Germline CDR1 and CDR2: MDHEN and SYDVKM. V lost 8 bases and J 3 bases, leaving 21 bases between the germline ends. The CDR3 loop spans 16 amino acids. The CDR3 protein is CASLYNPTEGTDTQYF. The CDR3 DNA reads as TGTGCCAGCCTATACAATCCGACCGAGGGGACAGATACGCAGTATTTT.

The chain uses TRBV2 and TRBJ1-6, with a tentative D call TRBD1 (6 bases). The CDR3 length is 13 residues. Germline V gene data show CDR1 as SNHLY and CDR2 as FYNNEI. Trimming took off 7 bases at V and 9 bases at J, with 13 bases between the two ends. CDR3 sequence (DNA): TGTGCCAGCAATCAGGGGTTGGGTTCACCCCTCCACTTT. It is translated as CASNQGLGSPLHF. Combining the CDR3 with reference TRBV2 and TRBJ1-6 gives the whole variable domain EPEVTQTPSHQVTQMGQEVILRCVPISNHLYFYWYRQILGQKVEFLVSFYNNEISEKSEIFDDQFSVERPDGSNFTLKIRSTKLEDSAMYFCASNQGLGSPLHFGNGTRLTVT.

This clone was seen a few times. DNA of the CDR3: TGCGCCAGCAGCCAAGGGGACTCAGCAGCGTTCTTC. Protein: CASSQGDSAAFF. The chain employs TRBV4-1 and TRBJ2-1, with D tentatively TRBD2 (6 bases). Trimming stripped 1 base from V and 15 bases from J, with 13 bases between. The CDR3 covers 12 residues. Germline V gene lookup returns CDR1 MGHRA and CDR2 YSYEKL.